This T cell receptor (beta chain) came from a study of shared clonotypes between healthy human individuals. Findings of the study overall: Estimated clonotype richness was generally higher in naive than memory subsets. Among donors, clonotype sharing was expected to be affected by sequencing depth.

The repertoire was sequenced with immunoSEQ multiplex PCR; TCRdb's copy has only in-frame clones and lacks some. The table has about 1.5 million clones, around 95% seen once. About this clone itself: Antigen unknown.

The germline V gene encodes CDR1 MDHEN and CDR2 SYDVKM. Trimming took off 3 bases at V and 4 bases at J, with 9 bases between the two ends. This CDR3 has 13 amino acids. The chain employs TRBV28 and TRBJ1-1; D gene unclear. The specimen sequenced was naive CD4+ T cells sorted from blood. Indicated subset: CD45RA+ positively selected. This clonotype originated in a young man in good health. CDR3 region: CASSFPVGTEAFF. For the CDR3, the DNA is TGTGCCAGCAGTTTTCCCGTGGGCACTGAAGCTTTCTTT.